Following are 25 T cell receptor beta chains from one sample sequenced in a study of T cell changes during pregnancy in multiple sclerosis. The method was immunoSEQ multiplex PCR; TCRdb's version includes in-frame clones alone and lacks a portion of them. There are tens of thousands of clones in the sample; about 90% occur only once, and approximately 2% lies in the top ten. Sequencing was performed on CD4+ T cells from peripheral blood mononuclear cells, taken after pregnancy. These receptors were obtained from a female donor in good health, enrolled as a control in a pregnancy study.

The chain employs TRBV11-2 and TRBJ2-7; 7 bases align to TRBD2. This CDR3 region has 13 residues. J lost 6 bases, V lost 1 base, and 3 bases had no gene match. Germline CDR1 and CDR2: SGHAT and FQNNGV. CDR3 in amino acids: CASSLVGRAEQYF. The CDR3 coding sequence is TGTGCCAGCAGCTTAGTAGGGAGGGCCGAGCAGTACTTC.

This clone was observed a handful of times. The V gene is TRBV6-6, the J gene TRBJ1-2; D possibly corresponds to TRBD1 (6 bases). Germline V lookup: CDR1 MNHNY, CDR2 SVGAGI (reference sequence). The ends were cut back, 4 bases at V and 5 bases at J, with 14 bases in the middle. The CDR3 runs 14 residues. CDR3 DNA sequence: TGTGCCAGCAGTTCACAGGGATTTGGGTATGGCTACACCTTC. This sequence encodes CASSSQGFGYGYTF.

This chain links TRBV29-1 with TRBJ2-5; TRBD2 agrees at 11 bases. V lost 7 bases to trimming and J lost 5 bases; unmatched junction nucleotides: 9. The CDR3 contains 14 residues. Germline V gene data show CDR1 as SQVTM and CDR2 as ANQGSEA. The CDR3 region has the DNA TGCAGCGCGAGGGGTAGCGGGAGGGCTGAGACCCAGTACTTC. Translated: CSARGSGRAETQYF.

The chain combines TRBV19 with TRBJ1-1; D ambiguous. Trimming left V 5 bases short and J 5 bases short, with 9 bases between. There are 12 residues in the CDR3. Germline V gene data show CDR1 as LNHDA and CDR2 as SQIVND (reference sequence). This chain's CDR3 is CASSWQATEAFF. As DNA, the CDR3 is TGTGCCAGTAGTTGGCAGGCGACTGAAGCTTTCTTT.

This CDR3 reads CASSRPGGSYEQYF. The DNA of the CDR3 is TGCGCCAGCAGTCGCCCCGGGGGCTCCTACGAGCAGTACTTC. V gene TRBV4-1 combines with J gene TRBJ2-7, with D possibly matching TRBD2 (6 bases). The length of the CDR3 is 14 residues. Germline V lookup: CDR1 MGHRA, CDR2 YSYEKL. V was clipped by 6 bases and J by 0 bases, with 12 bases between them.

The chain links TRBV9 to TRBJ1-4; TRBD1 is a possible D gene (5 bases). V was cut by 0 bases and J by 2 bases, with 8 bases left in between. The CDR3 length is 15 residues. Germline CDR1 and CDR2: SGDLS and YYNGEE. The CDR3 region has the DNA TGTGCCAGCAGCGTAGGGACATTGACTAATGAAAAACTGTTTTTT. Translated: CASSVGTLTNEKLFF.

The J gene is TRBJ1-4, the V gene TRBV6-5, with 7 bases fitting TRBD1. Trimming cost V 2 bases and J 7 bases; bases outside gene matches: 7. Per germline, CDR1 MNHEY and CDR2 SVGAGI. CDR3 size: 15 residues. The CDR3 nucleotides are TGTGCCAGCAGTTACGCGGGACAGTCAAGTGAAAAACTGTTTTTT. Protein sequence: CASSYAGQSSEKLFF.

This clone was detected once. This chain links TRBV4-1 with TRBJ2-7, with 8 bases identical to TRBD1. Germline values: CDR1 MGHRA, CDR2 YSYEKL. The CDR3 has 16 amino acids. V lost 2 bases and J lost 2; bases outside the gene matches: 8. The DNA of the CDR3 is TGCGCCAGCAGCCAACCTGGCCGGGACAGGACCTACGAGCAGTACTTC. Residues: CASSQPGRDRTYEQYF.

This clone has just one count. The genes are TRBV7-9 and TRBJ1-2; 7 nucleotides agree with TRBD1. This CDR3 has 12 residues. The V gene end was trimmed by 5 bases and the J gene end by 6 bases; junction bases not matched to a gene: 3. In germline, CDR1 is SEHNR, CDR2 FQNEAQ (reference sequence). As DNA, the CDR3 is TGTGCCAGCAGCCACCAGGGGGATGGCTACACCTTC. Translated: CASSHQGDGYTF.

The V call is TRBV5-6, the J call TRBJ2-7; the D gene is possibly TRBD1 (5 bases). Trimming pared 5 bases from V and 1 base from J, leaving 22 bases between. Germline V gene sequence: CDR1 SGHDT, CDR2 YYEEEE. The CDR3 has 17 residues. For the CDR3, the DNA is TGTGCCAGCAGGTTTAAACCAGGGCGATCCTTGTCCTACGAGCAGTACTTC. Its protein is CASRFKPGRSLSYEQYF.

The chain joins TRBV7-9 to TRBJ2-5, with 13 bases that match TRBD2. The V gene end was trimmed by 6 bases and the J gene end by 5 bases; junction bases not matched to a gene: 12. This CDR3 comprises 17 residues. Germline CDR1 reads SEHNR; CDR2 reads FQNEAQ (reference sequence). CDR3 DNA: TGTGCCAGCAGTTTCGGACTAGCGGGGGCCGTGATGGAGACCCAGTACTTC. Translation gives CASSFGLAGAVMETQYF.

The chain joins TRBV18 to TRBJ1-2, with D perhaps matching TRBD1 (5 bases). The CDR3 is 15 amino acids. Trimming stripped 3 bases from V and 4 bases from J, with 15 bases between. Germline values: CDR1 KGHSH, CDR2 LQKENI. The CDR3 is CASSPTDRSFYGYTF. CDR3 sequence (DNA): TGTGCCAGCTCACCTACCGACAGAAGCTTCTATGGCTACACCTTC.

The CDR3 sequence is CASSLGRGGGQETQYF. CDR3 sequence (DNA): TGCGCCAGCAGCTTGGGGCGGGGGGGCGGACAAGAGACCCAGTACTTC. The V call is TRBV5-1, the J call TRBJ2-5, with 9 nucleotides matching TRBD2. V shed 0 bases and J 2 bases; nucleotides not matched to a gene: 5. The CDR3 runs 16 residues. Germline values: CDR1 SGHRS, CDR2 YFSETQ.

The rearrangement joins TRBV10-2 to TRBJ1-4, with 8 bases identical to TRBD1. Germline V gene sequence: CDR1 WSHSY, CDR2 SAAADI. J was trimmed by 4 bases and V by 4 bases; bases with no gene match: 2. The CDR3 is 14 residues long. Written as DNA, the CDR3 is TGCGCCAGCAGTGGGACAGGGAATAATGAAAAACTGTTTTTT. Protein: CASSGTGNNEKLFF.

The rearrangement uses TRBV6-1 and TRBJ2-7, with a possible D match to TRBD1 (5 bases). Germline V gene sequence: CDR1 MNHNS, CDR2 SASEGT. This CDR3 has 11 residues. Trimming pared 6 bases from V and 6 bases from J, leaving 9 bases between. CDR3 DNA sequence: TGTGCCAGCAGGACAGTCTCCGAGCAGTACTTC. This codes for CASRTVSEQYF.

The chain carries TRBV18 and TRBJ2-7; 7 bases align to TRBD1. The V and J ends lost 0 bases and 3 bases, in that order; junction bases with no gene match: 8. Germline V gene data show CDR1 as KGHSH and CDR2 as LQKENI. This CDR3 is 16 amino acids long. CDR3 DNA: TGTGCCAGCTCACCACCACGGACAGGACCCTACTACGAGCAGTACTTC. Protein product: CASSPPRTGPYYEQYF.

The rearrangement joins TRBV27 to TRBJ2-1, with 9 positions matching TRBD1. Germline V gene data show CDR1 as MNHEY and CDR2 as SMNVEV (reference sequence). V lost 5 bases and J lost 6; bases outside the gene matches: 5. The CDR3 has 14 amino acids. The CDR3 DNA is TGTGCCAGCAGTCTTCGGGACAGGGTCAATGAGCAGTTCTTC. Encoded protein: CASSLRDRVNEQFF.

The chain is built from TRBV10-3 and TRBJ2-5; a weak D match, TRBD1 (5 bases). V was clipped by 0 bases and J by 5 bases, with 16 bases between them. Germline V gene sequence: CDR1 ENHRY, CDR2 SYGVKD. The CDR3 length is 16 residues. CDR3 in DNA: TGTGCCATCAGTGAGTCTATTAGTGGCAGGGTTGAGACCCAGTACTTC. Amino acids: CAISESISGRVETQYF.

J is TRBJ1-1 and V is TRBV18; possibly TRBD1 for D (5 bases). Germline assignment: CDR1 KGHSH and CDR2 LQKENI. The CDR3 is 18 residues long. V gave up 4 bases and J gave up 0 bases, with 21 bases separating them. CDR3: CASSQNSGYPMMNTEAFF. DNA for the CDR3: TGTGCCAGCTCACAAAACTCAGGGTATCCCATGATGAACACTGAAGCTTTCTTT. The whole variable domain, filled in from reference TRBV18 and TRBJ1-1, reads NAGVMQNPRHLVRRRGQEARLRCSPMKGHSHVYWYRQLPEEGLKFMVYLQKENIIDESGMPKERFSAEFPKEGPSILRIQQVVRGDSAAYFCASSQNSGYPMMNTEAFFGQGTRLTVV.

Only a few counts were recorded for this clone. This chain links TRBV19 with TRBJ1-1, with no clear D. The CDR3 has 14 amino acids. V was shortened by 3 bases and J by 2 bases, with 10 bases between the two germline ends. Germline lookup yields CDR1 LNHDA and CDR2 SQIVND (reference sequence). CDR3 sequence reads: CASSIGMANTEAFF. In DNA form, the CDR3 reads TGTGCCAGTAGTATCGGGATGGCAAACACTGAAGCTTTCTTT.

The chain recombines TRBV4-3 with TRBJ1-4; 11 bases map to TRBD1. Per the germline V gene, CDR1 is LGHNA and CDR2 is YSLEER. The trim removed 3 bases at V and 7 bases at J, leaving 7 bases unmatched. The CDR3 length is 16 residues. The CDR3 spells CASSQVGTGGSEKLFF. Here the CDR3 DNA reads TGCGCCAGCAGCCAGGTGGGGACAGGGGGGAGTGAAAAACTGTTTTTT.

The chain employs TRBV28 and TRBJ1-4, with 7 bases aligning to TRBD1. Unmatched junction bases numbered 8, after V lost 0 bases and J lost 7 bases. The CDR3 is 16 residues long. CDR1 and CDR2 (germline): MDHEN, SYDVKM. The CDR3 coding sequence is TGTGCCAGCAGTTTATGGAGGGGGGCAGGGGGTGAAAAACTGTTTTTT. Protein: CASSLWRGAGGEKLFF.

The chain uses TRBV7-2 and TRBJ1-2, with unresolved D. This CDR3 is built from 14 residues. CDR1 is SGHTA and CDR2 is FQGNSA in the germline V gene. The V end lost 3 bases, the J end lost 0 bases, and 8 bases lay between the germline ends. CDR3 nucleotide sequence: TGTGCCAGCAGCTTGGCCGCTGCTAACTATGGCTACACCTTC. Its protein product is CASSLAAANYGYTF.

This clone was counted once. This sequence joins TRBV5-1 and TRBJ2-5; 7 bases are a match to TRBD2. Looked up from germline, CDR1 is SGHRS and CDR2 is YFSETQ. V was pared by 2 bases and J by 5 bases, with 3 bases of the junction left unmatched. There are 13 residues in the CDR3. In nucleotides, the CDR3 is TGCGCCAGCAGCTTCTCCGGGGGGGAGACCCAGTACTTC. As protein: CASSFSGGETQYF.

This chain links TRBV18 with TRBJ2-7, with 7 nucleotides matching TRBD1. The V and J ends lost 6 bases and 2 bases, in that order; junction bases with no gene match: 13. CDR3 length: 16 residues. The germline CDR1 and CDR2 sequences are KGHSH and LQKENI. Here the CDR3 reads CASSTGRRDSPYEQYF. DNA of the CDR3: TGTGCCAGCTCCACAGGGCGAAGGGACAGTCCCTACGAGCAGTACTTC.